A selection of T cell receptor beta chains follows, all from one sample in a study of T cell repertoires in cytomegalovirus infection. Their antigens are not known. TCRdb reprocessed the reads via MiXCR and lists one record per CDR3 protein. The sample has roughly 500,000 distinct CDR3 sequences, 25% to 35% seen once. The sequencing used cultured PBMCs, collected from culture after CMV antigen stimulation. The receptors shown here come from a human donor in good health (CMV status not recorded). Some clones in this sample may be carry-over from other donors' samples. Each CDR3 is given with its conserved first and last residue. Fields, in order: V gene, J gene, clone size, D gene, CDR3 protein, CDR3 DNA. A D gene is named only where the DNA matches it firmly. Rows may omit the clone size; those that give it use once, few, many or a size class.

>TRBV7-2|TRBJ2-7|NA|TRBD2
CASSSPKRDLSYEQYF
TGTGCCAGCAGCTCCCCGAAGCGGGACCTATCCTACGAGCAGTACTTC
>TRBV12-3/TRBV12-4|TRBJ2-7|NA|TRBD2
CASSSPGGKYEQYF
TGTGCCAGCAGTTCTCCGGGAGGAAAATACGAGCAGTACTTC
>TRBV7-3|TRBJ1-4|few|NA
CASSFRADPNEKLFF
TGTGCCAGCAGCTTCAGAGCCGACCCTAATGAAAAACTGTTTTTT
>TRBV6-2/TRBV6-3|TRBJ2-7|NA|TRBD2
CASRRLAGSYEQYF
TGTGCCAGCAGGAGACTAGCGGGCTCCTACGAGCAGTACTTC
>TRBV7-2|TRBJ2-1|many|NA
CASSPGGLSYNEQFF
TGTGCCAGCAGCCCAGGGGGACTGTCCTACAATGAGCAGTTCTTC
>TRBV24-1|TRBJ2-2|NA|NA
CATSAGPTGELFF
TGTGCCACCAGTGCAGGGCCCACCGGGGAGCTGTTTTTT
>TRBV7-2|TRBJ2-1|many|TRBD2
CASTLIVAGGDNEQFF
TGTGCCAGCACCCTGATTGTAGCGGGAGGGGACAATGAGCAGTTCTTC
>TRBV6-2/TRBV6-3|TRBJ1-1|NA|TRBD1
CASSYPGGTAFF
TGTGCCAGCAGTTACCCAGGGGGCACCGCTTTCTTT
>TRBV5-6|TRBJ1-6|NA|NA
CASSSKTKDSTASPLHF
TGTGCCAGCAGCTCCAAAACAAAGGACAGCACGGCTTCACCCCTCCACTTT
>TRBV12-3/TRBV12-4|TRBJ2-1|few|NA
CASRTEGSYNEQFF
TGTGCCAGCAGAACGGAGGGCTCCTACAATGAGCAGTTCTTC
>TRBV19|TRBJ2-5|NA|NA
CASSIEGLETQYF
TGTGCCAGTAGTATCGAAGGGCTAGAGACCCAGTACTTC
>TRBV7-8|TRBJ2-4|few|NA
CASSPNVAAKNIQYF
TGTGCCAGCAGCCCAAACGTGGCAGCCAAAAACATTCAGTACTTC
>TRBV7-6|TRBJ2-3|few|TRBD2
CASSLVASGRATDTQYF
TGTGCCAGCAGCTTAGTTGCTAGCGGGAGGGCAACAGATACGCAGTATTTT
>TRBV20-1|TRBJ2-7|NA|NA
CSVKQGTASYEQYF
TGCAGTGTCAAGCAGGGGACGGCTTCCTACGAGCAGTACTTC
>TRBV28|TRBJ1-2|NA|NA
CASSLFSGNYGYTF
TGTGCCAGCAGTTTATTTTCAGGGAACTATGGCTACACCTTC
>TRBV7-8|TRBJ2-3|few|NA
CASSLGGRGRTDTQYF
TGTGCCAGCAGCTTAGGTGGTCGGGGGCGCACAGATACGCAGTATTTT
>TRBV2|TRBJ1-3|NA|TRBD1
CASSRPQGISGNTIYF
TGTGCCAGCAGTCGCCCACAGGGGATCTCTGGAAACACCATATATTTT
>TRBV7-2|TRBJ2-5|NA|NA
CASSLVEGWQETQYF
TGTGCCAGCAGCTTAGTGGAAGGGTGGCAAGAGACCCAGTACTTC
>TRBV5-4|TRBJ2-7|few|TRBD2
CASKSSGSYEQYF
TGTGCCAGCAAGTCTAGCGGCTCCTACGAGCAGTACTTC
>TRBV7-2|TRBJ1-6|medium-sized|TRBD1
CASSLQGAVNSPLHF
TGTGCCAGCAGCTTACAGGGGGCGGTTAATTCACCCCTCCACTTT
>TRBV6-6|TRBJ2-7|NA|TRBD2
CASSSAGTSSYEQYF
TGTGCCAGCAGTTCCGCCGGGACTAGTTCCTACGAGCAGTACTTC
>TRBV7-8|TRBJ2-2|NA|TRBD2
CASSSWREMNGELFF
TGTGCCAGCAGCTCTTGGCGGGAGATGAACGGGGAGCTGTTTTTT
>TRBV28|TRBJ2-1|NA|TRBD1
CASSQDRVRNEQFF
TGTGCCAGCAGCCAGGACAGGGTTCGCAATGAGCAGTTCTTC
>TRBV7-9|TRBJ2-5|NA|NA
CASSVAQRGETQYF
TGTGCCAGCAGCGTCGCTCAACGTGGGGAGACCCAGTACTTC
>TRBV4-1|TRBJ2-1|NA|TRBD1
CASSQVQGGNGYNEQFF
TGCGCCAGCAGCCAAGTACAGGGGGGCAATGGCTACAATGAGCAGTTCTTC
>TRBV25-1|TRBJ2-3|few|NA
CASSEFSTGLRDTQYF
TGTGCCAGCAGTGAATTCTCGACAGGATTACGAGATACGCAGTATTTT
>TRBV11-2|TRBJ1-1|NA|NA
CASSRVVGTEAFF
TGTGCCAGCAGCCGGGTGGTGGGAACTGAAGCTTTCTTT
>TRBV7-2|TRBJ1-1|many|NA
CASSRRNGNTEAFF
TGTGCCAGCAGCCGTCGGAACGGCAACACTGAAGCTTTCTTT
>TRBV5-1|TRBJ1-4|few|NA
CASSLVAGQLRGKLFF
TGCGCCAGCAGCTTGGTTGCCGGACAATTACGAGGAAAACTGTTTTTT
>TRBV20-1|TRBJ1-2|NA|NA
CSARDDVARGYTF
TGCAGTGCTAGAGACGATGTCGCGCGGGGCTACACCTTC
>TRBV7-6|TRBJ2-1|many|TRBD2
CASSSSTSGRALEQFF
TGTGCCAGCAGCTCCTCGACTAGCGGGAGGGCCTTAGAGCAGTTCTTC
>TRBV20-1|TRBJ2-1|NA|NA
CSAPLWRANNEQFF
TGCAGTGCCCCGTTGTGGCGGGCTAACAATGAGCAGTTCTTC
>TRBV5-6|TRBJ2-5|few|NA
CASSLDLVRAQYF
TGTGCCAGCAGCTTGGATCTTGTAAGGGCCCAGTACTTC
>TRBV7-2|TRBJ2-3|few|NA
CASSIRPDGARTDTQYF
TGTGCCAGCAGCATCCGCCCTGACGGGGCCCGCACAGATACGCAGTATTTT
>TRBV6-1|TRBJ2-3|NA|TRBD1
CASSDTGETQYF
TGTGCCAGCAGTGATACAGGGGAAACGCAGTATTTT
>TRBV7-6|TRBJ2-1|NA|NA
CASSFSPGNNEQFF
TGTGCCAGCAGCTTTTCACCGGGAAACAATGAGCAGTTCTTC
>TRBV6-5|TRBJ2-7|NA|TRBD1
CASSYSRQGWHEQYF
TGTGCCAGCAGTTACTCTAGACAGGGTTGGCACGAGCAGTACTTC
>TRBV24-1|TRBJ2-2|few|NA
CATSDLERNTGELFF
TGTGCCACCAGTGATTTAGAAAGAAACACCGGGGAGCTGTTTTTT